This is a list of T cell receptor beta chains from one sample in a study of glioma-infiltrating T cells. TCRdb re-analysed the multiplex PCR reads in MiXCR, keeping a single row per CDR3 protein. The table lists 100,000 to 150,000 distinct CDR3 sequences, about 22% of them singletons, with around 28% in the top ten. The specimen was glioma tissue, nonneoplastic brain tissue, or PBMCs (not recorded which). These receptors all stem from a human donor with low-grade glioma or glioblastoma, undergoing nonglioma brain surgery, or in good health (not recorded which). Both conserved end residues are part of each CDR3. The D gene is left open where the match is weak. Rows may omit the clone size; those that give it use once, few, many or a size class.

d_call | j_call | v_call | cdr3_length | clone_size | cdr3_aa | cdr3_nt
NA | TRBJ1-2 | TRBV4-1 | 14 | few | CASSHLPGLLGYTF | TGCGCCAGCAGCCACCTACCGGGACTTCTTGGCTACACCTTC
NA | TRBJ1-3 | TRBV7-6 | 15 | NA | CASSLNTGSGNTIYF | TGTGCCAGCAGCTTAAATACGGGCTCTGGAAACACCATATATTTT
NA | TRBJ1-1 | TRBV5-1 | 15 | NA | CASSSGPNPNTEAFF | TGCGCCAGCAGCTCAGGACCAAATCCGAACACTGAAGCTTTCTTT
TRBD2 | TRBJ2-3 | TRBV11-2 | 15 | NA | CASSPRPTSGDTQYF | TGTGCCAGCAGCCCTCGACCGACTAGCGGAGATACGCAGTATTTT
TRBD2 | TRBJ2-1 | TRBV20-1 | 14 | NA | CSAMTSGGAYEQFF | TGCAGTGCTATGACTAGCGGGGGGGCGTATGAGCAGTTCTTC
TRBD1 | TRBJ2-5 | TRBV6-1 | 13 | many | CAGTTGGLETQYF | TGTGCCGGCACGACAGGGGGCTTAGAGACCCAGTACTTC
NA | TRBJ1-3 | TRBV29-1 | 12 | NA | CSVERSEDTIYF | TGCAGCGTTGAGAGGTCTGAGGACACCATATATTTT
NA | TRBJ1-6 | TRBV7-3 | 15 | once | CASSDGGAYNSPLHF | TGTGCCAGCAGCGACGGCGGGGCTTATAATTCACCCCTCCACTTT
TRBD1 | TRBJ2-1 | TRBV12-3/TRBV12-4 | 13 | NA | CTSSRTGDNEQFF | TGTACCAGCAGCCGGACAGGGGACAATGAGCAGTTCTTC
TRBD1 | TRBJ1-1 | TRBV24-1 | 15 | NA | CATSEPGQANTEAFF | TGTGCCACCAGTGAACCGGGACAGGCGAACACTGAAGCTTTCTTT
TRBD1 | TRBJ2-2 | TRBV24-1 | 19 | many | CATSDLQAGTGDPGGELFF | TGTGCCACCAGTGATTTGCAGGCCGGGACAGGGGATCCTGGCGGGGAGCTGTTTTTT
NA | TRBJ1-6 | TRBV5-4 | 16 | NA | CASSLVGGDYNSPLHF | TGTGCCAGCAGCTTGGTCGGGGGGGATTATAATTCACCCCTCCACTTT
NA | TRBJ2-3 | TRBV28 | 14 | few | CASSSLRFTDTQYF | TGTGCCAGCAGTTCCCTAAGGTTCACAGATACGCAGTATTTT
NA | TRBJ2-3 | TRBV24-1 | 15 | NA | CATSDLLSSTDTQYF | TGTGCCACCAGTGATTTGTTGTCTAGCACAGATACGCAGTATTTT